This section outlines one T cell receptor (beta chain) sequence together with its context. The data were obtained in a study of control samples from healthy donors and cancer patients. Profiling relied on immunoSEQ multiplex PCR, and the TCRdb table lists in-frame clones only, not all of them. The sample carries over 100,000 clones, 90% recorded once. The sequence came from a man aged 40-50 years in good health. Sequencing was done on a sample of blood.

CDR3 coding DNA: TGTGCCAGCAGCTTGGGCCCGGTTTCATCCTACAATGAGCAGTTCTTC. Protein sequence: CASSLGPVSSYNEQFF. The V and J genes are TRBV7-9 and TRBJ2-1; D uncertain. V lost 3 bases and J lost 1, with 13 bases in between. Germline values: CDR1 SEHNR, CDR2 FQNEAQ (reference sequence). The CDR3 totals 16 residues.